The clone carrying this TCR beta chain was found a few times. The sample comes from a study of PD-1 blockade in classical Hodgkin lymphoma. Libraries were prepared by immunoSEQ multiplex PCR; TCRdb keeps only in-frame clonotypes and omits some of them. The table has 45,000 to 60,000 clones, roughly 80% seen once. This sample's time point: cycle 4 day 1 (C4D1), after five to seven weeks of nivolumab. Each of the patients experienced relapse following autologous stem cell transplantation, and their brentuximab vedotin exposure differed. With 11 bases removed from V and 4 bases from J, the gap between germline ends came to 6 bases. Germline V lookup: CDR1 MNHEY, CDR2 SVGAGI. The CDR3 spans 10 residues.

The clonotype comes from a human donor with classical Hodgkin lymphoma. The J gene is TRBJ1-5, the V gene TRBV6-5; no definite D call. The sequenced sample was peripheral blood mononuclear cells (PBMCs), obtained before the fourth cycle of nivolumab. The CDR3 loop reads CAAGNQPQHF. CDR3 nucleotides: TGTGCCGCTGGAAATCAGCCCCAGCATTTT.